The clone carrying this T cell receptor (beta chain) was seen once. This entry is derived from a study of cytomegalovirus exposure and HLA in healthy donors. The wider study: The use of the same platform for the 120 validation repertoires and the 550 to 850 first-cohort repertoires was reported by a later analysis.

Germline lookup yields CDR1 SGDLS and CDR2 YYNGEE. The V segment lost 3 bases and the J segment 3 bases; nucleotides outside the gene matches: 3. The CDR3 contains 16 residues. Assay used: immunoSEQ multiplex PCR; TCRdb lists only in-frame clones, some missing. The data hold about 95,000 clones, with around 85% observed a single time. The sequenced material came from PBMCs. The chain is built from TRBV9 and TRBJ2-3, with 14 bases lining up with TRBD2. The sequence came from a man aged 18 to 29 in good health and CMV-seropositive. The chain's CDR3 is CASSARLAGGTDTQYF. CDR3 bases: TGTGCCAGCAGCGCCCGACTAGCGGGAGGGACAGATACGCAGTATTTT. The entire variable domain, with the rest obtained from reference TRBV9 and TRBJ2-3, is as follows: DSGVTQTPKHLITATGQRVTLRCSPRSGDLSVYWYQQSLDQGLQFLIQYYNGEERAKGNILERFSAQQFPDLHSELNLSSLELGDSALYFCASSARLAGGTDTQYFGPGTRLTVL.